Listed below are T cell receptor beta chains from one sample, sequenced in a study of circulating tumor DNA in untreated peripheral T-cell lymphoma. Assay used: immunoSEQ multiplex PCR; TCRdb lists only in-frame clones, some missing. This sample carries fewer than 11,000 clones, around 76% of them seen once, and the ten largest clones take roughly 30%. Material for sequencing was tumor tissue. These receptors all stem from a human donor with peripheral T-cell lymphoma. Each CDR3 is given with its conserved first and last residue. D genes are given only for firm matches. Clone size is given for some rows only: seen once, a few or many times, or a class if the clone is expanded.

TRBD1	once	TRBV10-3	TRBJ1-2	TGTGCCATCACCCCGGACAGGGGGGCTGGCTACACCTTC	CAITPDRGAGYTF
NA	NA	TRBV6-4	TRBJ1-4	TGTGCCAGCAGTTACCAGGAGACAACTAATGAAAAACTGTTTTTT	CASSYQETTNEKLFF
NA	NA	TRBV29-1	TRBJ2-1	TGCAGCGTTGTCCCAGCGAACAATGAGCAGTTCTTC	CSVVPANNEQFF
NA	NA	TRBV29-1	TRBJ1-1	TGCACCGTGGAGGGGGGCATGAACACTGAAGCTTTCTTT	CTVEGGMNTEAFF
NA	NA	TRBV6-8	TRBJ1-1	TGTGCCAGCAGTTTTTGGACGAACACTGAAGCTTTCTTT	CASSFWTNTEAFF
NA	NA	TRBV2	TRBJ2-4	TGTGCCAGCAGTGAAGTGGTTGCAAAAGAGTACTTC	CASSEVVAKEYF
TRBD1	NA	TRBV6-8	TRBJ1-5	TGTGCCAGCAGTTATGGGACAGGGGGTTTTGGCAATCAGCCCCAGCATTTT	CASSYGTGGFGNQPQHF
NA	NA	TRBV6-8	TRBJ2-1	TGTGCCAGCAGTTTAGTGGTTTTGCACAATGAGCAGTTCTTC	CASSLVVLHNEQFF
NA	NA	TRBV29-1	TRBJ2-3	TGCAGCGTTCAGGGGGGCCGGGATACGCAGTATTTT	CSVQGGRDTQYF
NA	NA	TRBV27	TRBJ2-7	TGTGCCAGCAGTCTCAGCAGGGGTAATAACGAGCAGTACTTC	CASSLSRGNNEQYF
TRBD2	few	TRBV18	TRBJ2-1	TGTGCCAGCTCACCGGGACTAGCGGGGGGTTCCTACAATGAGCAGTTCTTC	CASSPGLAGGSYNEQFF
TRBD1	NA	TRBV19	TRBJ1-6	TGTGCCAGTAGTCTTCAGGGGGCGCGAGGTAATTCACCCCTCCACTTT	CASSLQGARGNSPLHF
NA	NA	TRBV6-8	TRBJ1-1	TGTGCCAGCGGGGGATGGGGAATGAACACTGAAGCTTTCTTT	CASGGWGMNTEAFF
TRBD1	NA	TRBV11-3	TRBJ1-2	TGTGCCAGCAGCGGTACAGGGGGCCCTAACTATGGCTACACCTTC	CASSGTGGPNYGYTF
TRBD1	NA	TRBV19	TRBJ2-6	TGTGCCAGTACCCAGAGACAGGGGGGCCAAGGGGCCAACGTCCTGACTTTC	CASTQRQGGQGANVLTF
TRBD1	NA	TRBV7-6	TRBJ1-2	TGTGCCAGCAGCCCATTAAGGACAGGGGCTAACTATGGCTACACCTTC	CASSPLRTGANYGYTF
TRBD2	NA	TRBV5-1	TRBJ2-5	TGCGCCAGCAGCCTGACTAGCGGGGGGGCCAAGACCCAGTACTTC	CASSLTSGGAKTQYF
TRBD2	NA	TRBV29-1	TRBJ2-2	TGCAGCGCTGGACTAGCAGCCGGGGAGCTGTTTTTT	CSAGLAAGELFF
NA	NA	TRBV9	TRBJ2-7	TGTGCCAGCAGCGTAAGCCCCACCCCCTTAATCTACGAGCAGTACTTC	CASSVSPTPLIYEQYF
NA	NA	TRBV19	TRBJ1-1	TGTGCCAGTAGTAACACCGGGACGGCGAACACTGAAGCTTTCTTT	CASSNTGTANTEAFF
NA	NA	TRBV5-1	TRBJ1-1	TGCGCCAGCAGCTTGGCCCAGACAGGGAACACTGAAGCTTTCTTT	CASSLAQTGNTEAFF
NA	NA	TRBV28	TRBJ2-7	TGTGCCAGCACCCTGTCCGGGGCCTACGAGCAGTACTTC	CASTLSGAYEQYF
NA	NA	TRBV14	TRBJ2-3	TGTGCCAGCAGCCATGGGGGGCTAAGAGATACGCAGTATTTT	CASSHGGLRDTQYF
NA	few	TRBV10-2	TRBJ2-3	TGCGCCGCTCAAGTGGGGCTCATCACAGATACGCAGTATTTT	CAAQVGLITDTQYF
NA	few	TRBV5-1	TRBJ1-4	TGCGCCAGCAGCTTCTTCGGGGAACCTAATGAAAAACTGTTTTTT	CASSFFGEPNEKLFF
NA	NA	TRBV6-8	TRBJ2-2	TGTGCCAGCAGGGAAACCGCTCCTGGTACCGGGGAGCTGTTTTTT	CASRETAPGTGELFF
NA	NA	TRBV18	TRBJ2-2	TGTGCCAGCTCACCAAGGACAGAGAACACCGGGGAGCTGTTTTTT	CASSPRTENTGELFF
NA	NA	TRBV19	TRBJ1-1	TGTGCCAGTAGTGCGTGGGCTGGGAACACTGAAGCTTTCTTT	CASSAWAGNTEAFF
NA	NA	TRBV29-1	TRBJ1-1	TGCAGCGCCTTACAGGGAGTGGCGGAAGCTTTCTTT	CSALQGVAEAFF
NA	NA	TRBV15	TRBJ2-7	TGTGCCAGCAGCTTCCTTGACAGATCCTACGAGCAGTACTTC	CASSFLDRSYEQYF
NA	NA	TRBV6-8	TRBJ1-5	TGTGCCATCAGTGGGGGGACAATAAGTCAGCCCCAGCATTTT	CAISGGTISQPQHF
NA	few	TRBV30	TRBJ1-3	TGTGCCTGGAGCGGAGCAGGGGCCGGAAACACCATATATTTT	CAWSGAGAGNTIYF
NA	NA	TRBV19	TRBJ2-1	TGTGCCAGTAGTGCGGGACCGAATGTTTACAATGAGCAGTTCTTC	CASSAGPNVYNEQFF
TRBD1	NA	TRBV5-1	TRBJ1-3	TGCGCCAGCAGCTTGGGGGACAGGACAGGACACTCTGGAAACACCATATATTTT	CASSLGDRTGHSGNTIYF
TRBD1	NA	TRBV28	TRBJ1-2	TGTGCCAGCAGCCTTGGGGACAGATCCTATGGCTACACCTTC	CASSLGDRSYGYTF
NA	NA	TRBV7-6	TRBJ1-5	TGTGCCAGCAGCTTAATCCAGGGCAATCAGCCCCAGCATTTT	CASSLIQGNQPQHF
NA	NA	TRBV2	TRBJ2-5	TGTGCCAGCAGTGGGGGGGTACAAGAGACCCAGTACTTC	CASSGGVQETQYF
NA	NA	TRBV19	TRBJ1-1	TGTGCCACCGCGAAGAACACTGAAGCTTTCTTT	CATAKNTEAFF
NA	few	TRBV19	TRBJ1-2	TGTGCCAGTAATCCGGGGGCGTCCCTTTGGGGCTACACCTTC	CASNPGASLWGYTF
NA	NA	TRBV19	TRBJ1-1	TGTGCCAGTAGATCCCGGGCTCGTGAAGCTTTCTTT	CASRSRAREAFF
TRBD1	NA	TRBV7-7	TRBJ1-4	TGTGCCAGCAGCTCGCCGGGACAGGGGATTCGAGAAAAACTGTTTTTT	CASSSPGQGIREKLFF
NA	NA	TRBV19	TRBJ2-1	TGTGCCAGTAGTATAGCTGGCAGGGGAAGCGATGAGCAGTTCTTC	CASSIAGRGSDEQFF
TRBD1	NA	TRBV6-8	TRBJ1-3	TGTGCCAGCAGTTTGGACAGGGGAGTGGCTGGAAACACCATATATTTT	CASSLDRGVAGNTIYF
NA	NA	TRBV6-8	TRBJ1-3	TGTGCCAGCAGTACCCATAGCTCTGGAAACACCATATATTTT	CASSTHSSGNTIYF